Sequencing of this T cell receptor beta chain was carried out in a study of T cells in Graves' hyperthyroidism and ophthalmopathy. Trimming removed 3 bases from V and 10 bases from J; junction bases left unmatched: 8. The CDR3 totals 15 residues. Per germline, CDR1 KGHSH and CDR2 LQKENI. Template material for amplifying TCR beta CDR3 regions consisted of RNA transcripts. RT-PCR in the first round (using the HTBI primer set) targeted the TCR CDR3. MiXCR was run by TCRdb on the multiplex PCR reads, yielding one entry per CDR3 protein. The repertoire holds approximately 500,000 distinct CDR3 sequences, with around 42% as singletons.

Sequencing input: peripheral blood or thyroid tissue (not recorded which). The chain carries TRBV18 and TRBJ1-5; 11 nucleotides match TRBD1. The receptor's source is a woman aged 18-35 years with Graves' hyperthyroidism. CDR3 in amino acids: CASSPTGTGGGPQHF. In nucleotides, the CDR3 is TGTGCCAGCTCACCTACCGGGACAGGGGGTGGACCCCAGCATTTT.